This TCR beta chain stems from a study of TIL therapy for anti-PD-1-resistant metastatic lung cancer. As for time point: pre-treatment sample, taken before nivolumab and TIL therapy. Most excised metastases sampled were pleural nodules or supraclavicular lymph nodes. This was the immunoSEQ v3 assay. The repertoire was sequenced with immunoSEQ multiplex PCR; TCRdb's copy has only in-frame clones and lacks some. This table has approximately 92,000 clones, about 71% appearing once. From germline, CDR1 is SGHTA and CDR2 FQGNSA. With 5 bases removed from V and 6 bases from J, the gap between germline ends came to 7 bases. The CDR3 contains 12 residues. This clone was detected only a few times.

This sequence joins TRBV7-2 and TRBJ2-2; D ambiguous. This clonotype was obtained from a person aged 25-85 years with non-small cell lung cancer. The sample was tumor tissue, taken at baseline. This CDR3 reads CASSPLPGELFF. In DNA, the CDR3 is TGTGCCAGCAGCCCTCTGCCCGGGGAGCTGTTTTTT.